What follows are 23 T cell receptor beta chains derived from one specimen sequenced in a study of shared clonotypes between healthy human individuals. The table came from immunoSEQ multiplex PCR; TCRdb's copy has only in-frame clones and leaves some out. Seen here are 1,500,000 or so clones, more than 95% observed once, and the top ten hold approximately 1.2%. The sequencing sample was made of naive CD4+ T cells sorted from blood. Subset defined: CD45RA+ positively selected. The source of these receptors is a man between 25 and 39 years old in good health.

This chain links TRBV7-9 with TRBJ2-1; 11 bases line up with TRBD2. The CDR3 runs 15 residues. V was pared by 4 bases and J by 3 bases, with 2 bases of the junction left unmatched. Germline V lookup: CDR1 SEHNR, CDR2 FQNEAQ (reference sequence). DNA of the CDR3: TGTGCCAGCAGCTCGACTAGCGGGATCTACAATGAGCAGTTCTTC. This sequence encodes CASSSTSGIYNEQFF.

This clone has only one observation. The chain is built from TRBV27 and TRBJ2-7; 7 bases fit TRBD1. Germline CDR1 MNHEY, CDR2 SMNVEV (reference sequence). With V trimmed by 8 bases and J by 4 bases, 8 bases remained unmatched. The CDR3 is 13 amino acids. The DNA of the CDR3 is TGTGCCAGCCGTGAGCAGGGGGATTACGAGCAGTACTTC. Translating it yields CASREQGDYEQYF.

This clone was recorded a few times. The chain joins TRBV9 to TRBJ2-3; D uncertain. This CDR3 has 13 amino acids. Looked up from germline, CDR1 is SGDLS and CDR2 is YYNGEE. V lost 5 bases and J lost 3, with 10 bases in between. CDR3 region: CASSRAGTDTQYF. The CDR3, as DNA: TGTGCCAGCAGTCGGGCAGGAACAGATACGCAGTATTTT.

This clone came up once. This chain connects TRBV19 to TRBJ2-1; weak D call: TRBD2 (6 bases). The CDR3 sequence is 17 residues long. The germline V gene has CDR1 LNHDA and CDR2 SQIVND (reference sequence). V dropped 5 bases and J dropped 6 bases, with 23 bases sitting between them. DNA of the CDR3: TGTGCCAGTAGTCTCTTCCCAACCGGGCCTAGCGTCAATGAGCAGTTCTTC. This translates into CASSLFPTGPSVNEQFF.

The J gene is TRBJ2-1, the V gene TRBV27; D is possibly TRBD1 (5 bases). Germline V gene lookup returns CDR1 MNHEY and CDR2 SMNVEV (reference sequence). V gave up 3 bases and J gave up 5 bases, with 20 bases separating them. This CDR3 comprises 17 residues. CDR3 coding DNA: TGTGCCAGCAGTTTCCTAGGACACCAGGCCCAAAACAATGAGCAGTTCTTC. Its protein is CASSFLGHQAQNNEQFF.

The CDR3: CASSSLASTDTQYF. The CDR3 DNA reads TGTGCCAGCTCATCACTAGCGTCCACAGATACGCAGTATTTT. The chain joins TRBV18 to TRBJ2-3, with 7 bases fitting TRBD2. V shed 5 bases, J shed 2 bases, and the junction held 4 bases outside the gene matches. In germline, CDR1 is KGHSH, CDR2 LQKENI. The length of the CDR3 is 14 residues.

CDR3 protein: CASSDPYRNEQFF. Here the CDR3 DNA reads TGCGCCAGCAGTGACCCTTACAGGAATGAGCAGTTCTTC. The chain carries TRBV10-1 and TRBJ2-1, with a possible D match to TRBD1 (5 bases). This CDR3 has 13 amino acids. V was trimmed by 3 bases and J by 7 bases, leaving 10 bases between them. Germline CDR1 WNHNN, CDR2 SYGVQD (reference sequence).

The chain is built from TRBV5-1 and TRBJ2-1; D is tentatively TRBD1 or TRBD2 (6 bases each). The CDR3 covers 15 residues. Germline V gives CDR1 SGHRS, CDR2 YFSETQ. Trimming shortened V by 0 bases and J by 5 bases, and 12 bases separated the two germline ends. The CDR3 DNA reads as TGCGCCAGCAGCTTGGTAGGAGGGGGAGACAATGAGCAGTTCTTC. Encoded protein: CASSLVGGGDNEQFF.

The chain joins TRBV28 to TRBJ2-2; D possibly corresponds to TRBD2 (5 bases). V was pared by 10 bases and J by 0 bases, with 9 bases between. Germline V gene sequence: CDR1 MDHEN, CDR2 SYDVKM. This CDR3 spans 13 amino acids. This CDR3 is CATGLSNTGELFF. DNA for the CDR3: TGTGCCACTGGACTTTCGAACACCGGGGAGCTGTTTTTT. Complete variable domain (other parts from reference TRBV28 and TRBJ2-2): DVKVTQSSRYLVKRTGEKVFLECVQDMDHENMFWYRQDPGLGLRLIYFSYDVKMKEKGDIPEGYSVSREKKERFSLILESASTNQTSMYLCATGLSNTGELFFGEGSRLTVL.

The chain is built from TRBV28 and TRBJ2-1, with unresolved D. The CDR3 is made up of 13 amino acids. The V and J ends lost 5 bases and 8 bases respectively, with 13 bases between them. The V gene's germline CDR1 is MDHEN and CDR2 SYDVKM. The CDR3 DNA reads TGTGCCAGCAGTCCCGAGGCGCCTGATGAGCAGTTCTTC. Translating it yields CASSPEAPDEQFF.

This clone occurred once. The CDR3 DNA is TGTGCCAGCAGTTTATTCGACAGGGGTACCTACAATGAGCAGTTCTTC. Residues: CASSLFDRGTYNEQFF. The genes are TRBV27 and TRBJ2-1, with 8 bases identical to TRBD1. Trimming took 1 base from V and 2 from J; bases not matched to a gene: 4. CDR1 is MNHEY, CDR2 SMNVEV, per germline (reference sequence). The CDR3 has 16 residues.

The chain recombines TRBV6-5 with TRBJ2-1, with a possible D match to TRBD1 (5 bases). V lost 0 bases, J lost 4 bases, and 10 bases lay in between. The CDR3 is 15 residues long. Germline V lookup: CDR1 MNHEY, CDR2 SVGAGI. As DNA, the CDR3 is TGTGCCAGCAGTTACTCCCAAACAGGATACAATGAGCAGTTCTTC. Its protein product is CASSYSQTGYNEQFF.

The chain joins TRBV6-1 to TRBJ1-2, with a possible D match to TRBD1 (5 bases). From germline, CDR1 is MNHNS and CDR2 SASEGT. CDR3 size: 15 residues. Trimming shortened V by 0 bases and J by 6 bases, and 14 bases separated the two germline ends. The CDR3 here is CASSEAGRVWDGYTF. CDR3 coding DNA: TGTGCCAGCAGTGAAGCCGGCAGGGTCTGGGATGGCTACACCTTC.

The V and J genes are TRBV28 and TRBJ2-2; 8 bases line up with TRBD1. The CDR3 contains 14 residues. Per germline, CDR1 MDHEN and CDR2 SYDVKM. The V gene end was trimmed by 5 bases and the J gene end by 7 bases; junction bases not matched to a gene: 6. CDR3 DNA sequence: TGTGCCAGCAGTCCGGACAGGGCCGGCGGGGAGCTGTTTTTT. It specifies CASSPDRAGGELFF. Supplemented by reference TRBV28 and TRBJ2-2, the full variable domain reads DVKVTQSSRYLVKRTGEKVFLECVQDMDHENMFWYRQDPGLGLRLIYFSYDVKMKEKGDIPEGYSVSREKKERFSLILESASTNQTSMYLCASSPDRAGGELFFGEGSRLTVL.

This rearrangement joins TRBV6-1 to TRBJ2-3; TRBD2 aligns across 10 bases. Germline V gives CDR1 MNHNS, CDR2 SASEGT. Losses at the gene ends were 4 bases for V and 0 bases for J; bases not matched to a gene: 4. The CDR3 is 16 amino acids. The CDR3 sequence is CASSVSTSGSTDTQYF. For the CDR3, the DNA is TGTGCCAGCAGTGTGTCGACTAGCGGGAGCACAGATACGCAGTATTTT.

V gene TRBV4-3 combines with J gene TRBJ2-1; D is perhaps TRBD2 (6 bases). The V and J ends lost 3 bases and 6 bases respectively, with 9 bases between them. The CDR3 sequence is 13 residues long. Germline values: CDR1 LGHNA, CDR2 YSLEER. The CDR3 protein is CASSQTSSNEQFF. In DNA form, the CDR3 reads TGCGCCAGCAGCCAGACTAGTAGCAATGAGCAGTTCTTC.

The chain is built from TRBV12-5 and TRBJ2-3, with D possibly matching TRBD1 (6 bases). This CDR3 region has 16 residues. Per germline, CDR1 LGHNT and CDR2 FRNRAP. V lost 0 bases and J 4 bases, leaving 14 bases between the germline ends. CDR3 in amino acids: CASGLVLGQLPDTQYF. CDR3 coding DNA: TGTGCTAGTGGTTTGGTACTTGGACAGTTGCCAGATACGCAGTATTTT.

The chain links TRBV19 to TRBJ1-1; D is unresolved. Germline-derived CDR1 and CDR2 are LNHDA and SQIVND (reference sequence). The CDR3 contains 11 residues. The V gene lost 3 bases and the J gene lost 6 bases, with 5 bases spanning the gap. This CDR3 is CASSIVAEAFF. The CDR3 DNA is TGTGCCAGTAGTATCGTCGCTGAAGCTTTCTTT.

The chain carries TRBV28 and TRBJ2-1; possible D gene TRBD2, 5 bases. The CDR3 length is 16 residues. The V gene lost 2 bases and the J gene lost 0 bases, with 11 bases spanning the gap. Germline V lookup: CDR1 MDHEN, CDR2 SYDVKM. As DNA, the CDR3 is TGTGCCAGCAGTTTAAGGACTCGATACTCCTACAATGAGCAGTTCTTC. Translated: CASSLRTRYSYNEQFF.

The CDR3 DNA follows: TGTGCCAGCTCACCACTAGCTGGACTCGCCAACAATGAGCAGTTCTTC. It specifies CASSPLAGLANNEQFF. The chain has TRBV18 and TRBJ2-1, with D perhaps matching TRBD2 (5 bases). V lost 1 base, J lost 5 bases, and 15 bases lay in between. CDR1 KGHSH and CDR2 LQKENI come from the germline V gene. The CDR3 is made up of 16 amino acids.

This clone was seen a single time. This sequence joins TRBV5-1 and TRBJ1-1; 11 bases map to TRBD1. Germline V lookup: CDR1 SGHRS, CDR2 YFSETQ. This CDR3 has 19 residues. Germline trimming cut 0 bases from V and 1 base from J; bases unmatched to any gene: 11. CDR3 sequence reads: CASSLGVPRDRGRNTEAFF. CDR3 nucleotide sequence: TGCGCCAGCAGCTTGGGGGTCCCCCGGGACAGGGGGAGGAACACTGAAGCTTTCTTT. The full variable domain, in which reference TRBV5-1 and TRBJ1-1 provide the parts outside the CDR3, is KAGVTQTPRYLIKTRGQQVTLSCSPISGHRSVSWYQQTPGQGLQFLFEYFSETQRNKGNFPGRFSGRQFSNSRSEMNVSTLELGDSALYLCASSLGVPRDRGRNTEAFFGQGTRLTVV.

The V gene is TRBV5-1, the J gene TRBJ1-4; D perhaps matches TRBD1 (5 bases). Germline values: CDR1 SGHRS, CDR2 YFSETQ. With 6 bases removed from V and 8 bases from J, the gap between germline ends came to 23 bases. This CDR3 is 16 amino acids long. The CDR3: CASNRGGEGSYEKLFF. The CDR3 DNA reads TGCGCCAGCAATAGGGGTGGAGAGGGGAGTTACGAAAAACTGTTTTTT.

The chain joins TRBV11-2 to TRBJ1-5, with 9 bases lining up with TRBD1. The germline V gene has CDR1 SGHAT and CDR2 FQNNGV. This CDR3 is 15 amino acids long. With V trimmed by 1 base and J by 5 bases, 3 bases remained unmatched. The chain's CDR3 is CASSLGQGEYQPQHF. CDR3 nucleotide sequence: TGTGCCAGCAGCTTAGGACAGGGGGAATATCAGCCCCAGCATTTT.